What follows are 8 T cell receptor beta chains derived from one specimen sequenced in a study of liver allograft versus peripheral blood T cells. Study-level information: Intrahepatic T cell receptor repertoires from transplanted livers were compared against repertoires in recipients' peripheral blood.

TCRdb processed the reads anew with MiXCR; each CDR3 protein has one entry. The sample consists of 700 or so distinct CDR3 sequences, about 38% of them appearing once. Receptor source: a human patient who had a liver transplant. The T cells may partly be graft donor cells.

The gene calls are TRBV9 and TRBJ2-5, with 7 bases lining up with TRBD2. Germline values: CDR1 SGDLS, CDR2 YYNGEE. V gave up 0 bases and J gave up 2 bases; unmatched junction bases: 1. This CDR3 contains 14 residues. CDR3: CASSVASGQETQYF. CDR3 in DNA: TGTGCCAGCAGCGTAGCTAGCGGACAAGAGACCCAGTACTTC.

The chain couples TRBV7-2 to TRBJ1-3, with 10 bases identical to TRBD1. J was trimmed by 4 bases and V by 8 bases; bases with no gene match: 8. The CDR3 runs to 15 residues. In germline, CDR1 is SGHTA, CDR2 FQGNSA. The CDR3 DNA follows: TGTGCCAGCCTAGAGGGACAGGGGTTCGGAAACACCATATATTTT. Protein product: CASLEGQGFGNTIYF.

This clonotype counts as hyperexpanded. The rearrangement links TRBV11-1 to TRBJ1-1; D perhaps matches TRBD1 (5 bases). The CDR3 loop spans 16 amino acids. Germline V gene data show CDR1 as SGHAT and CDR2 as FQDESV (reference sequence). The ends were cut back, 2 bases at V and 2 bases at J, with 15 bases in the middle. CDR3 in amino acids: CASSLLGEGRNTEAFF. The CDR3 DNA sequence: TGTGCCAGCAGCTTATTGGGTGAGGGGCGTAACACTGAAGCTTTCTTT.

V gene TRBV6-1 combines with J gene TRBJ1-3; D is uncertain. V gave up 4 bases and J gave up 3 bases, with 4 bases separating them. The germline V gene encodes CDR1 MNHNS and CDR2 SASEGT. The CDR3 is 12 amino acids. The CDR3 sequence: CASSAGGNTIYF. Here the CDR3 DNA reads TGTGCCAGCAGTGCAGGTGGAAACACCATATATTTT.

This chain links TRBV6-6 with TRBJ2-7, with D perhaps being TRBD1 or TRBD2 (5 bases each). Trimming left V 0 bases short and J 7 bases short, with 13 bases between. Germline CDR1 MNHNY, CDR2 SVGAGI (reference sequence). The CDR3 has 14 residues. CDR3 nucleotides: TGTGCCAGCAGTTACTCGCCAGGGACCCTTGAGCAGTACTTC. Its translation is CASSYSPGTLEQYF.

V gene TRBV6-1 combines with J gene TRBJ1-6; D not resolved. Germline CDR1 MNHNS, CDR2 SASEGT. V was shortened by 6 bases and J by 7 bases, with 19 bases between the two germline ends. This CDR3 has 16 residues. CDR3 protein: CASSKLRAPANSPLHF. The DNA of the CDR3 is TGTGCCAGCAGCAAGCTCCGGGCCCCCGCAAATTCACCCCTCCACTTT.

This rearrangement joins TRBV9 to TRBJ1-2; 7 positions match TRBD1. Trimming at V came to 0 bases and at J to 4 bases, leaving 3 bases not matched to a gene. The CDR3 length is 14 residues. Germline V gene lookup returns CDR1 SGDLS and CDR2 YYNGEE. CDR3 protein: CASSVGDRAYGYTF. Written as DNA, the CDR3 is TGTGCCAGCAGCGTAGGGGACAGAGCCTATGGCTACACCTTC.

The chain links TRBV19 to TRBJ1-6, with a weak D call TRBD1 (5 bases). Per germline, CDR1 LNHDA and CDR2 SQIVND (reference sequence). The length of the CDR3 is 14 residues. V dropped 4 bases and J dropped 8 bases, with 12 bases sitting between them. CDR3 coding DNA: TGTGCCAGTAGTAGACCCTCGGGGGATTCACCCCTCCACTTT. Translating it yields CASSRPSGDSPLHF.